The source of this T cell receptor beta chain is a study of T cells in Graves' hyperthyroidism and ophthalmopathy. On the study more broadly: Peripheral blood specimens were obtained at initial diagnosis, prior to any treatment. General study findings and limits: The model anticipated ophthalmopathy a median around six months pre-onset. A 13 V-J signature model discriminated ophthalmopathy versus stable hyperthyroidism.

The CDR3 regions of TCR beta were amplified from RNA transcripts. The primer set for the first-round RT-PCR of the TCR CDR3 was HTBI. TCRdb processed the multiplex PCR reads anew with MiXCR; each CDR3 protein has one entry. The sample lists a few hundred thousand distinct CDR3 sequences, about 14% occurring once. This CDR3 has 13 residues. With 5 bases clipped from V and 4 bases from J, the junction kept 4 bases outside the gene matches. CDR1 and CDR2 (germline): LNHDA, SQIVND (reference sequence). Ten or more counts support this clonotype. Its antigen is still unknown. Those patients with uncontrolled infection, other autoimmune disease, pregnancy or lactation were excluded.

The TCR sequence derives from a woman aged 40 to 50 with Graves' hyperthyroidism that later progressed to Graves' ophthalmopathy. The sequenced material came from blood. The V gene is TRBV19, the J gene TRBJ2-7, with 8 bases lining up with TRBD1. As DNA, the CDR3 is TGTGCCAGTAGTGAAGACAGGGGATACGAGCAGTACTTC. This codes for CASSEDRGYEQYF.